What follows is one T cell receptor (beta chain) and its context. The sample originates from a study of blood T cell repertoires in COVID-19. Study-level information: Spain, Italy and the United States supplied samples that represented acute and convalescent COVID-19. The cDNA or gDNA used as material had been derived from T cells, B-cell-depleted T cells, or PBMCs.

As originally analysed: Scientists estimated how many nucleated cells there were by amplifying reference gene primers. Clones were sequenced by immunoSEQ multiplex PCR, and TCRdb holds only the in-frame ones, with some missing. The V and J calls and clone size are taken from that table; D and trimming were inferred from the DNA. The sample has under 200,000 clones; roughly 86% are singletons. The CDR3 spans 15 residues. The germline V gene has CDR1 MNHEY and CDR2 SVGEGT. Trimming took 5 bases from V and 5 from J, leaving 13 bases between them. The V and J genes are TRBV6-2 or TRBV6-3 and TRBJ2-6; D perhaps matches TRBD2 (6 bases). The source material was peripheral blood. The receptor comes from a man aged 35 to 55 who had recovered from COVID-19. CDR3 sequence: CASSLASPRANVLTF. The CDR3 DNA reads TGTGCCAGCAGTCTAGCGTCCCCCCGGGCCAACGTCCTGACTTTC.